Listed here are 22 T cell receptor beta chains from one sample, sequenced in a study of early T cells in non-severe SARS-CoV-2 infection. TCRdb analysed the 5' RACE reads with MiXCR anew, one entry per CDR3 protein. The sample comprises roughly 63,000 distinct CDR3 sequences, roughly 13% of which are singletons, and about 4.4% rests with the top ten. Sequencing was performed on whole blood. These receptors were collected from an adult who was a healthcare worker with PCR-confirmed SARS-CoV-2 infection or an uninfected control (not recorded which).

This clonotype was detected many times. The J gene is TRBJ2-4, the V gene TRBV2; D call uncertain. CDR1 and CDR2 (germline): SNHLY, FYNNEI. The CDR3 is 15 amino acids. V lost 6 bases and J lost 0, with 12 bases in between. CDR3 in amino acids: CASRPFGVAKNIQYF. The CDR3 nucleotides read TGTGCCAGCAGGCCCTTTGGGGTAGCCAAAAACATTCAGTACTTC.

This clonotype was counted a few times. This chain links TRBV11-2 with TRBJ2-1; the match to TRBD1 covers 8 bases. Germline lookup yields CDR1 SGHAT and CDR2 FQNNGV. After removal of 5 bases from V and 9 bases from J, the junction contained 18 bases not matched to a gene. The CDR3 loop spans 17 amino acids. The CDR3 is CASSPRAATGASGEQFF. As DNA, the CDR3 is TGTGCCAGCAGCCCCCGGGCGGCGACAGGGGCTTCAGGTGAGCAGTTCTTC.

Of note for this clonotype: One junction end disagrees with the germline gene, perhaps due to a read error. This sequence joins TRBV5-6 and TRBJ1-2; weak D call: TRBD1 (5 bases). The germline V gene has CDR1 SGHDT and CDR2 YYEEEE. There are 13 residues in the CDR3. For the CDR3, the DNA is TGTGCCAGCAGCTTGACTGGGGACTATGGCTACGCCTTC. Translating it yields CASSLTGDYGYAF. Combining the CDR3 with reference TRBV5-6 and TRBJ1-2 gives the whole variable domain DAGVTQSPTHLIKTRGQQVTLRCSPKSGHDTVSWYQQALGQGPQFIFQYYEEEERQRGNFPDRFSGHQFPNYSSELNVNALLLGDSALYLCASSLTGDYGYAFGSGTRLTVV.

At least ten counts were recorded for this clonotype. This chain connects TRBV12-3 or TRBV12-4 to TRBJ1-1, with 8 nucleotides matching TRBD1. This CDR3 is built from 15 residues. V was pared by 3 bases and J by 5 bases, with 8 bases of the junction left unmatched. The CDR3 coding sequence is TGTGCCAGCAGTTTCAGGGGGCGATTGGGGACTGAAGCTTTCTTT. This codes for CASSFRGRLGTEAFF.

The rearrangement uses TRBV7-9 and TRBJ1-4, with TRBD1 as a possible D gene (5 bases). The V gene lost 8 bases and the J gene lost 5 bases, with 18 bases spanning the gap. This CDR3 has 15 residues. Germline V gene lookup returns CDR1 SEHNR and CDR2 FQNEAQ (reference sequence). CDR3 coding DNA: TGTGCCAGCGGGCTGGGGCAGGACCTGAATGAAAAACTGTTTTTT. Amino acids: CASGLGQDLNEKLFF.

This clonotype was counted at least ten times. V usage is TRBV7-2 and J usage is TRBJ2-7, with TRBD2 matching over 7 bases. The V and J ends lost 0 bases and 0 bases, in that order; junction bases with no gene match: 2. The CDR3 runs 15 residues. The germline V gene encodes CDR1 SGHTA and CDR2 FQGNSA. CDR3 sequence reads: CASSLAGTTSYEQYF. DNA for the CDR3: TGTGCCAGCAGCTTAGCCGGGACTACCTCCTACGAGCAGTACTTC. The variable domain in full, completed from reference TRBV7-2 and TRBJ2-7, reads GAGVSQSPSNKVTEKGKDVELRCDPISGHTALYWYRQSLGQGLEFLIYFQGNSAPDKSGLPSDRFSAERTGGSVSTLTIQRTQQEDSAVYLCASSLAGTTSYEQYFGPGTRLTVT.

The chain is built from TRBV4-3 and TRBJ1-3; TRBD1 is a possible D gene (6 bases). V was cut by 0 bases and J by 2 bases, with 14 bases left in between. Germline CDR1 reads LGHNA; CDR2 reads YSLEER. This CDR3 region has 17 residues. CDR3 region: CASSQEAFGTTGNTIYF. Written as DNA, the CDR3 is TGCGCCAGCAGCCAAGAAGCTTTTGGGACAACTGGAAACACCATATATTTT.

This clonotype was observed a handful of times. At one boundary the junction diverges from the germline segment, which might be a read error. The chain joins TRBV13 to TRBJ2-3; D ambiguous. This CDR3 has 16 amino acids. Germline CDR1 PRHDT, CDR2 FYEKMQ (reference sequence). CDR3 region: CVSSPLKGSRWDTQYF. CDR3 coding DNA: TGTGTCAGCAGCCCCCTGAAGGGTAGCAGGTGGGATACGCAGTATTTT. Based on the CDR3 plus reference TRBV13 and TRBJ2-3, the full variable domain is AAGVIQSPRHLIKEKRETATLKCYPIPRHDTVYWYQQGPGQDPQFLISFYEKMQSDKGSIPDRFSAQQFSDYHSELNMSSLELGDSALYFCVSSPLKGSRWDTQYFGPGTRLTVL.

This clonotype was seen ten or more times. The chain combines TRBV2 with TRBJ2-7; 7 bases match TRBD1. The CDR3 is 14 residues long. Germline V lookup: CDR1 SNHLY, CDR2 FYNNEI. Trimming removed 6 bases from V and 2 bases from J; junction bases left unmatched: 7. CDR3 nucleotide sequence: TGTGCCAGCAGGCGGGCAGGGGGTACCTACGAGCAGTACTTC. Translated, it gives CASRRAGGTYEQYF.

Only a few counts were recorded for this clonotype. The chain employs TRBV29-1 and TRBJ2-7; D is possibly TRBD2 (6 bases). The V gene lost 8 bases and the J gene lost 4 bases, with 15 bases spanning the gap. The CDR3 spans 12 residues. Germline loops: CDR1 SQVTM, CDR2 ANQGSEA. The chain's CDR3 is CSFRDFGYEQYF. The CDR3 DNA reads as TGCAGCTTTAGGGACTTCGGGTACGAGCAGTACTTC.

A remark on this clonotype: This may be a read error: a much more frequent sequence differs by one nucleotide. The chain has TRBV29-1 and TRBJ1-4, with 9 positions matching TRBD1. Germline V gene lookup returns CDR1 SQVTM and CDR2 ANQGSEA. The CDR3 sequence is 15 residues long. Germline trimming cut 2 bases from V and 8 bases from J; bases unmatched to any gene: 9. The CDR3 loop is CSVEWSGQGDEKLFF. CDR3 coding DNA: TGCAGCGTTGAATGGTCGGGACAGGGTGACGAAAAACTGTTTTTT.

In this sample, this clonotype turned up a few times. This chain joins TRBV20-1 and TRBJ2-1; D call uncertain. CDR3 size: 14 residues. Trimming took off 3 bases at V and 3 bases at J, with 12 bases between the two ends. Germline V gives CDR1 DFQATT, CDR2 SNEGSKA (reference sequence). The DNA of the CDR3 is TGCAGTGCTAGGGGCCAGCTTAACTACAATGAGCAGTTCTTC. Translating gives CSARGQLNYNEQFF.

This sequence joins TRBV11-2 and TRBJ2-1; D gene unclear. V was trimmed by 1 base and J by 9 bases, leaving 10 bases between them. Germline loops: CDR1 SGHAT, CDR2 FQNNGV. The CDR3 loop spans 13 amino acids. This CDR3 reads CASSLGFGGEQFF. DNA for the CDR3: TGTGCCAGCAGCTTAGGTTTTGGCGGTGAGCAGTTCTTC.

This clonotype was observed a few times. The chain has TRBV3-1 and TRBJ2-1, with D perhaps assigned TRBD1 or TRBD2 (5 bases each). The germline V gene has CDR1 LGHDT and CDR2 YNNKEL (reference sequence). The CDR3 length is 15 residues. The V gene lost 1 base and the J gene lost 6 bases, with 13 bases spanning the gap. CDR3 region: CASSQAGTLGNEQFF. The DNA of the CDR3 is TGTGCCAGCAGCCAAGCCGGGACCCTGGGCAATGAGCAGTTCTTC.

This clonotype was picked up many times. The rearrangement uses TRBV18 and TRBJ2-5, with 7 bases fitting TRBD1. The V segment lost 7 bases and the J segment 1 base; nucleotides outside the gene matches: 3. This CDR3 is built from 13 residues. Germline lookup yields CDR1 KGHSH and CDR2 LQKENI. CDR3 residues: CASFRDSQETQYF. DNA for the CDR3: TGTGCCAGCTTCCGGGACAGCCAAGAGACCCAGTACTTC. Complete variable domain (other parts from reference TRBV18 and TRBJ2-5): NAGVMQNPRHLVRRRGQEARLRCSPMKGHSHVYWYRQLPEEGLKFMVYLQKENIIDESGMPKERFSAEFPKEGPSILRIQQVVRGDSAAYFCASFRDSQETQYFGPGTRLLVL.

This clonotype has only a few counts. V usage is TRBV9 and J usage is TRBJ1-5; the D is unclear. The CDR3 loop spans 14 amino acids. Germline V lookup: CDR1 SGDLS, CDR2 YYNGEE. The V and J ends lost 0 bases and 7 bases respectively, with 11 bases between them. The CDR3 DNA reads TGTGCCAGCAGCGTAGGAGGGTCACAACAGCCCCAGCATTTT. Its protein is CASSVGGSQQPQHF.

This clonotype occurred a few times. This chain links TRBV29-1 with TRBJ1-2; TRBD1 aligns across 8 bases. The germline gives CDR1 SQVTM, CDR2 ANQGSEA. V lost 1 base, J lost 4 bases, and 17 bases stayed unmatched. The length of the CDR3 is 18 residues. The CDR3 loop is CSVEAGTGGTPSPYGYTF. The CDR3 coding sequence is TGCAGCGTTGAAGCGGGCACAGGGGGGACTCCCAGCCCCTATGGCTACACCTTC.

This clonotype was counted ten times or more. The chain carries TRBV6-5 and TRBJ2-4; the D gene could be TRBD1 or TRBD2 (6 bases each). Germline-derived CDR1 and CDR2 are MNHEY and SVGAGI. The CDR3 length is 14 residues. The V and J ends lost 0 bases and 8 bases respectively, with 11 bases between them. The CDR3, as DNA: TGTGCCAGCAGTTACTCTCGGGGGCCGGACATTCAGTACTTC. It translates to CASSYSRGPDIQYF.

In this sample, this clonotype turned up many times. The J gene is TRBJ1-1, the V gene TRBV5-1; TRBD1 matches 8 bases. The V and J ends lost 0 bases and 1 base, in that order; junction bases with no gene match: 2. The CDR3 runs to 15 residues. CDR1 is SGHRS, CDR2 YFSETQ, per germline. This CDR3 is CASSLGTGPNTEAFF. CDR3 DNA: TGCGCCAGCAGCTTGGGGACAGGGCCGAACACTGAAGCTTTCTTT.

This clonotype turned up a few times. V is TRBV9 and J is TRBJ1-3; D is uncertain. The CDR3 is made up of 15 amino acids. CDR1 and CDR2 from the germline V gene are SGDLS and YYNGEE. The ends were cut back, 0 bases at V and 7 bases at J, with 14 bases in the middle. In DNA form, the CDR3 reads TGTGCCAGCAGCGTAGATGATGGTGTATGGAACACCATATATTTT. Protein sequence: CASSVDDGVWNTIYF.

This clonotype appeared many times. V usage is TRBV7-9 and J usage is TRBJ1-1, with D hard to call. V was trimmed by 5 bases and J by 0 bases, leaving 16 bases between them. CDR3 length: 16 residues. Germline loops: CDR1 SEHNR, CDR2 FQNEAQ (reference sequence). The CDR3 coding sequence is TGTGCCAGCAGCAAGAGCAATCTGGGAATGAACACTGAAGCTTTCTTT. Translation gives CASSKSNLGMNTEAFF.

This rearrangement joins TRBV9 to TRBJ1-5; 11 bases align to TRBD1. The V gene's germline CDR1 is SGDLS and CDR2 YYNGEE. With V trimmed by 5 bases and J by 7 bases, 5 bases remained unmatched. The CDR3 consists of 14 residues. CDR3 sequence: CASSRTGGRQPQHF. CDR3 nucleotide sequence: TGTGCCAGCAGTCGGACAGGGGGCAGACAGCCCCAGCATTTT.